Sequencing of this TCR beta chain was carried out in a study of blood T cell repertoires in COVID-19. Per germline, CDR1 SGHRS and CDR2 YFSETQ. V was clipped by 4 bases and J by 0 bases, with 16 bases between them. This CDR3 region has 16 residues. The protocol was immunoSEQ multiplex PCR, while the TCRdb copy is restricted to in-frame clones and leaves out a portion. Here the sample spans a few hundred thousand clones, 84% being singletons. The TCR sequence derives from a man aged 25-45 years with acute COVID-19. The sample comprised PBMCs or T cells enriched from blood (not recorded which). The rearrangement links TRBV5-1 to TRBJ2-5; D perhaps matches TRBD2 (5 bases). The CDR3 region is CASSLPGGLNQETQYF. For the CDR3, the DNA is TGCGCCAGCAGCCTACCCGGAGGTCTCAACCAAGAGACCCAGTACTTC.